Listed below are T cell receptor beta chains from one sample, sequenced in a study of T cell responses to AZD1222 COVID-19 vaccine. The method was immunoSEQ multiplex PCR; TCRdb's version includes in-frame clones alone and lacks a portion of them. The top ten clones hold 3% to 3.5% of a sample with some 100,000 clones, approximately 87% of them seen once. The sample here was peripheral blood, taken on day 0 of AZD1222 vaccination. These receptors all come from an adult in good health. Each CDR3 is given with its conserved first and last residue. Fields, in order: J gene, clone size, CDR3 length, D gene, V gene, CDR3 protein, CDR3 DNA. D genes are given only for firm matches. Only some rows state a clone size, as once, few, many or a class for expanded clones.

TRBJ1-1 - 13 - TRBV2 CASSVALRTEAFF TGTGCCAGCAGTGTAGCCTTGCGGACTGAAGCTTTCTTT
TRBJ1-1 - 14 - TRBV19 CASTPQGQNTEAFF TGTGCCAGTACCCCCCAAGGGCAGAACACTGAAGCTTTCTTT
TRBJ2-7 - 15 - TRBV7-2 CASSRQGTSSYEQYF TGTGCCAGCAGTAGGCAGGGGACCAGCTCCTACGAGCAGTACTTC
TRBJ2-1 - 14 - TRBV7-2 CASSSPGAVSRQFF TGTGCCAGCAGCAGCCCAGGGGCGGTATCGAGGCAGTTCTTC
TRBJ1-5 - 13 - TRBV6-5 CASGQTGIQPQHF TGTGCCAGCGGACAGACTGGGATCCAGCCCCAGCATTTT
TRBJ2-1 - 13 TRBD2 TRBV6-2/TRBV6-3 CASSYAGGGEQFF TGTGCCAGCAGTTACGCGGGAGGCGGTGAGCAGTTCTTC
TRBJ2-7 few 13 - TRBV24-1 CATSGGVSYEQYF TGTGCCACCAGTGGTGGGGTCTCCTACGAGCAGTACTTC
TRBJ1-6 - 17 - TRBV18 CASSQNLGSSYNSPLHF TGTGCCAGCTCGCAAAACCTGGGAAGCTCCTATAATTCACCCCTCCACTTT
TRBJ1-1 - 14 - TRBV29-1 CSAARNTMTAEAFF TGCAGCGCTGCCAGGAATACTATGACAGCTGAAGCTTTCTTT
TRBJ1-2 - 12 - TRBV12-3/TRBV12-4 CASSRGQRSYTF TGTGCCAGCAGCCGCGGACAGAGAAGCTACACCTTC
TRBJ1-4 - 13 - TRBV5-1 CASSLGVLEKLFF TGCGCCAGCAGCTTGGGGGTATTGGAAAAACTGTTTTTT
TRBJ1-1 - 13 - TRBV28 CASSSGTLIKAFF TGTGCCAGCAGTTCCGGGACACTCATAAAAGCTTTCTTT
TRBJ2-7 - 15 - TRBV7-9 CASSNRTGGSYEQYF TGTGCCAGCAGCAATCGGACAGGAGGGTCCTACGAGCAGTACTTC
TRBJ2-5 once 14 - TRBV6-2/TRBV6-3 CASSYGGAGETQYF TGTGCCAGCAGTTACGGAGGGGCTGGGGAGACCCAGTACTTC
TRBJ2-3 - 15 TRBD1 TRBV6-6 CASSMTGVSTDTQYF TGTGCCAGCAGTATGACAGGGGTTAGCACAGATACGCAGTATTTT
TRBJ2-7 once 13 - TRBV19 CASSIGAAYEQYF TGTGCCAGTAGTATTGGGGCAGCCTACGAGCAGTACTTC
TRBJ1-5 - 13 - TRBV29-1 CSVAGWGNQPQHF TGCAGCGTTGCGGGGTGGGGGAATCAGCCCCAGCATTTT
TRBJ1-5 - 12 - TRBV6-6 CASSTSKQPQHF -
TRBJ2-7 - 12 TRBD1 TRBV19 CASGPGQGQQYF TGTGCCAGTGGCCCGGGACAGGGTCAGCAGTACTTC
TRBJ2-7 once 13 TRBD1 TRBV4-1 CASTRGQGYEQYF TGCGCCAGCACCCGAGGACAGGGCTACGAGCAGTACTTC
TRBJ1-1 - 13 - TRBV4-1 CASRFQGGTEAFF TGCGCCAGCAGGTTTCAGGGTGGGACTGAAGCTTTCTTT
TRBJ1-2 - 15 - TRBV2 CASSADSGGHPGYTF TGTGCCAGCAGTGCCGACTCCGGGGGGCACCCTGGCTACACCTTC
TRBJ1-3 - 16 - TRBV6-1 CASSEGSGRFGNTIYF TGTGCCAGCAGTGAAGGGTCGGGCAGGTTTGGAAACACCATATATTTT
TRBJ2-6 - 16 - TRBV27 CASSPLGVSGANVLTF TGTGCCAGCAGTCCCCTCGGAGTCTCTGGGGCCAACGTCCTGACTTTC
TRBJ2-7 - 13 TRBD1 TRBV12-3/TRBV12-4 CASRNRGNYEQYF TGTGCCAGCAGGAACAGGGGGAACTACGAGCAGTACTTC
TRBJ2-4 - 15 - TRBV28 CASSLVHLAKNIQYF TGTGCCAGCAGTTTGGTCCACCTGGCCAAAAACATTCAGTACTTC